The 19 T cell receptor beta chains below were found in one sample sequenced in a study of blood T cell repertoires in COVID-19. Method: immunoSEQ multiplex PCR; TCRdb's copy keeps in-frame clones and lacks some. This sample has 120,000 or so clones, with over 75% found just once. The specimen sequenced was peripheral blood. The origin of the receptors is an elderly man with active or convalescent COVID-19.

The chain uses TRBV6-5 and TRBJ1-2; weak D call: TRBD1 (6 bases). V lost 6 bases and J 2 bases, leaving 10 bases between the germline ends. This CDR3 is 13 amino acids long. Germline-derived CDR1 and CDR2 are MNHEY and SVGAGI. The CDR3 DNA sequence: TGTGCCAGCAGCCCCGGGACAAACTATGGCTACACCTTC. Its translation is CASSPGTNYGYTF.

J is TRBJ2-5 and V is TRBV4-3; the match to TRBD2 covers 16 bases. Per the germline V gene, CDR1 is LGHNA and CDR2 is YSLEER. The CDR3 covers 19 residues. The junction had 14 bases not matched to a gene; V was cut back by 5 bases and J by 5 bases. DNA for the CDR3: TGCGCCAGCAGCTCTCAGGGACTAGCGGGAGGGAACCTTCCTGAGACCCAGTACTTC. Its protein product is CASSSQGLAGGNLPETQYF.

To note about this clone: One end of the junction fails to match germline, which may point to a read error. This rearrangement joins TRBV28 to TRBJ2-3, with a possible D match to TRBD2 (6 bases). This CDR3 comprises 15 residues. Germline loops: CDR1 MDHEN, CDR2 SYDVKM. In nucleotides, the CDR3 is TGTGCGAGCACTAACCGGGAGACCCGCACAGATACGCAGTATTTT. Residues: CASTNRETRTDTQYF.

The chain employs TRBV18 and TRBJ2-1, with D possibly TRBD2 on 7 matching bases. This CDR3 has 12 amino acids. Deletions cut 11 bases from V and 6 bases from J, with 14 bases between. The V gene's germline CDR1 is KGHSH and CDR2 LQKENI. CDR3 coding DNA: TGTGCCGGGGCGGGGGCAGGCAATGAGCAGTTCTTC. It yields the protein CAGAGAGNEQFF. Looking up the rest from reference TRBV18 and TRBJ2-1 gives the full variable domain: NAGVMQNPRHLVRRRGQEARLRCSPMKGHSHVYWYRQLPEEGLKFMVYLQKENIIDESGMPKERFSAEFPKEGPSILRIQQVVRGDSAAYFCAGAGAGNEQFFGPGTRLTVL.

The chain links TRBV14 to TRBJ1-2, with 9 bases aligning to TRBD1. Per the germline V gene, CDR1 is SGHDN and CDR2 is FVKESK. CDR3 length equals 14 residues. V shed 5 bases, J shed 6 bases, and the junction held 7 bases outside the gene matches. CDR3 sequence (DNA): TGTGCCAGCAGCTCGGACAGGGGCCTCCATGGCTACACCTTC. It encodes CASSSDRGLHGYTF.

CDR3 region: CASSIQYNEQFF. The CDR3 coding sequence is TGTGCCAGCAGTATCCAGTACAATGAGCAGTTCTTC. The rearrangement joins TRBV6-2 or TRBV6-3 to TRBJ2-1; D remains ambiguous. This CDR3 comprises 12 residues. V lost 5 bases and J 4 bases, leaving 6 bases between the germline ends. CDR1 is MNHEY, CDR2 SVGEGT, per germline.

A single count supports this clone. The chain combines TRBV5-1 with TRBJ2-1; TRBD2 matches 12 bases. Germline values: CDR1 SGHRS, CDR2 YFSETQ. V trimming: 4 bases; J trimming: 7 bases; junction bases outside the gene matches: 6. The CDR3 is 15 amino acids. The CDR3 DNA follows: TGCGCCAGCAGCACCCAGACTAGCGGGAGTAATGAGCAGTTCTTC. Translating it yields CASSTQTSGSNEQFF.

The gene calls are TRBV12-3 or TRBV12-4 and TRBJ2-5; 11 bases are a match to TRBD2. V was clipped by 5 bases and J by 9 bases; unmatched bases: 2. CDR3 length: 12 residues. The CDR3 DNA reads TGTGCCAGCAGTACACTAGCGGGGGCCCAGTACTTC. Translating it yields CASSTLAGAQYF.

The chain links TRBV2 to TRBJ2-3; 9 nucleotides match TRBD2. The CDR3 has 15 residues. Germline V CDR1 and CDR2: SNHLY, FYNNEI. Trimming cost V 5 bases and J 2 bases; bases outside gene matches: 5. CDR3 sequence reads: CASSSAGGPTDTQYF. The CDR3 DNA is TGTGCCAGCAGTTCTGCGGGAGGGCCCACAGATACGCAGTATTTT.

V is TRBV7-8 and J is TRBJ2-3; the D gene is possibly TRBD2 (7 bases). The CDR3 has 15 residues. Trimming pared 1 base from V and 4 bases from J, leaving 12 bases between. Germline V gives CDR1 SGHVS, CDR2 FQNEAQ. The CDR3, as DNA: TGTGCCAGCAGCTTAGACCGGGGGGCAGCAGATACGCAGTATTTT. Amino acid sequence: CASSLDRGAADTQYF.

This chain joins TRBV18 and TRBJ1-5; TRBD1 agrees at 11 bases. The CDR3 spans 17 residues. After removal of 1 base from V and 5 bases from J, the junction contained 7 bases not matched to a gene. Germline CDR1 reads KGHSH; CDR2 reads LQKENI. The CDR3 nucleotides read TGTGCCAGCTCACCACGGATCCCGGGACAGGGGGATCAGCCCCAGCATTTT. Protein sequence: CASSPRIPGQGDQPQHF.

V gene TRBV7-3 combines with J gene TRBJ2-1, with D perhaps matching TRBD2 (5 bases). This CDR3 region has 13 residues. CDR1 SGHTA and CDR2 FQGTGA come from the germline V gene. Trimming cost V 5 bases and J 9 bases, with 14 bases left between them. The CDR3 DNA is TGTGCCAGCAGCCAGCAGCTAGCTGGTGAGCAGTTCTTC. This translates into CASSQQLAGEQFF.

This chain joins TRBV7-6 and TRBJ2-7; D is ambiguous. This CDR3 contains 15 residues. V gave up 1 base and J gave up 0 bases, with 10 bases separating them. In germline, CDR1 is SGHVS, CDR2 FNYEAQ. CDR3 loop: CASSLGRSYSYEQYF. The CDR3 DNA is TGTGCCAGCAGCTTAGGCAGGTCCTACTCCTACGAGCAGTACTTC. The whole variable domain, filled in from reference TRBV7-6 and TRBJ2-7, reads GAGVSQSPRYKVTKRGQDVALRCDPISGHVSLYWYRQALGQGPEFLTYFNYEAQQDKSGLPNDRFSAERPEGSISTLTIQRTEQRDSAMYRCASSLGRSYSYEQYFGPGTRLTVT.

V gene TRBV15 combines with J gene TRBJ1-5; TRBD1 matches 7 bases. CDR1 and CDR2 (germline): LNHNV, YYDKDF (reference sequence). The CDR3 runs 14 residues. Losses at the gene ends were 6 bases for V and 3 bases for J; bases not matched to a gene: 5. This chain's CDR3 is CATSRDRVNQPQHF. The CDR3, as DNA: TGTGCCACCAGTCGCGACAGGGTCAATCAGCCCCAGCATTTT.

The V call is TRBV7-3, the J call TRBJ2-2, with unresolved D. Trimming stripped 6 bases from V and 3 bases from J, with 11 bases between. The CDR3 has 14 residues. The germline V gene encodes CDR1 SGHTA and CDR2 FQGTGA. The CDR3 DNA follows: TGTGCCAGCAGGCCTTACAGAGACACCGGGGAGCTGTTTTTT. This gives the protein CASRPYRDTGELFF.

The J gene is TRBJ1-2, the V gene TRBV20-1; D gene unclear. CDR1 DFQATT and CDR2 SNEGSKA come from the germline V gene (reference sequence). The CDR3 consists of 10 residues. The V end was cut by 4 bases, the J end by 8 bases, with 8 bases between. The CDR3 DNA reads TGCAGTGCTATCTTCAGAGGCTACACCTTC. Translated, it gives CSAIFRGYTF.

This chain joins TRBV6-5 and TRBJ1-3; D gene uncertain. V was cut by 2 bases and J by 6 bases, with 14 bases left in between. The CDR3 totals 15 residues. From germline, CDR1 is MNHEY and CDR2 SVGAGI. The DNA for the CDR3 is TGTGCCAGCAGTTACGGTGAGGGTCGTCTAAACACCATATATTTT. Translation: CASSYGEGRLNTIYF.

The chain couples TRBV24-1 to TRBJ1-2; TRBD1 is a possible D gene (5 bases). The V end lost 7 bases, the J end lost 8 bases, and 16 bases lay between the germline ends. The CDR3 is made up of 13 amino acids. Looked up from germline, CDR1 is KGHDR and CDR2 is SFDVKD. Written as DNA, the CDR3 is TGTGCCACCAGGCGTGGGGCAGGAGGGGGCTACACCTTC. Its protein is CATRRGAGGGYTF.

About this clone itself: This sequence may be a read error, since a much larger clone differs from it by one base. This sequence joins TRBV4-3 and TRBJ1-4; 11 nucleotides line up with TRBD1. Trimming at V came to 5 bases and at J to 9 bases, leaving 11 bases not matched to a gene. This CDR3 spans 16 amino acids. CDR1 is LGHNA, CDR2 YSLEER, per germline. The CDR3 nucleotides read TGCGCCAGCAGCGAACTTGTCGGGACAGGGGGTAAAAAACTGTTTTTT. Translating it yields CASSELVGTGGKKLFF.